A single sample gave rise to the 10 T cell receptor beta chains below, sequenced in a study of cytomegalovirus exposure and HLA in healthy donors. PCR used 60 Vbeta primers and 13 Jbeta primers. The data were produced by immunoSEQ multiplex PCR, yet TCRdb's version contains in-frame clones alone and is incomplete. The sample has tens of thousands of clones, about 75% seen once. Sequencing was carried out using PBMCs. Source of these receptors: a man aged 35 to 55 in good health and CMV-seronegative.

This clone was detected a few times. The CDR3 here is CASSPGGGYSTDTQYF. CDR3 sequence (DNA): TGTGCCAGCAGCCCCGGGGGGGGCTATAGCACAGATACGCAGTATTTT. This rearrangement joins TRBV9 to TRBJ2-3, with TRBD2 identical over 8 bases. CDR1 is SGDLS and CDR2 is YYNGEE in the germline V gene. With 4 bases clipped from V and 0 bases from J, the junction kept 7 bases outside the gene matches. The CDR3 length is 16 residues.

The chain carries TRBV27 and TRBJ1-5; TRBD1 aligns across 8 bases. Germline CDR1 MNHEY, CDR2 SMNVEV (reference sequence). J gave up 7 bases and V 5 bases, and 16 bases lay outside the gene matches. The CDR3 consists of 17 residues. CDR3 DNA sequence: TGTGCCAGCAGTCCGAATGAATGGACAGGGCTTCGGCAGCCCCAGCATTTT. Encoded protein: CASSPNEWTGLRQPQHF.

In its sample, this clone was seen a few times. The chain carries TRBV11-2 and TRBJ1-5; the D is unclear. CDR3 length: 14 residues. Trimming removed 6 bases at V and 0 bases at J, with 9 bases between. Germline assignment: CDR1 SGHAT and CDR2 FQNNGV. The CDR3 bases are TGTGCCAGCAGTTTGGGAGATAGCAATCAGCCCCAGCATTTT. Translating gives CASSLGDSNQPQHF.

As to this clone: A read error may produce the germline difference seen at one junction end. CDR3 coding DNA: TGTGCCAGCAGCCAAGGACTAGCGGAGAGCTTC. It translates to CASSQGLAESF. The gene calls are TRBV5-6 and TRBJ2-7, with 10 bases aligning to TRBD2. The CDR3 is 11 residues long. CDR1 and CDR2 from the germline V gene are SGHDT and YYEEEE.

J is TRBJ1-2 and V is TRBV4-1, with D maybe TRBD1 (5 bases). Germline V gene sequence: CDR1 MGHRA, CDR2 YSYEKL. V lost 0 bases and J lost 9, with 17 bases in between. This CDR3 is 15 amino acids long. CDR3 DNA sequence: TGCGCCAGCAGCCAAGATAGATGGGGCCCCGGTAGCTACACCTTC. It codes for CASSQDRWGPGSYTF.

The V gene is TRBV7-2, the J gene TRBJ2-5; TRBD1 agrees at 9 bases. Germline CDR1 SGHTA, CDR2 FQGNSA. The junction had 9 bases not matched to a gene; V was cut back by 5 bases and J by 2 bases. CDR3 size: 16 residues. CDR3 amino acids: CASSRLRQGGQETQYF. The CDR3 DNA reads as TGTGCCAGCAGCCGACTTCGACAGGGGGGTCAAGAGACCCAGTACTTC.

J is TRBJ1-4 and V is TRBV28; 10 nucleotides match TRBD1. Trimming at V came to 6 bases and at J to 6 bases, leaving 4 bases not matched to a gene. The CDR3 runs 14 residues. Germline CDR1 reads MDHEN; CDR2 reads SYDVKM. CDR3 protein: CASSSGQGDEKLFF. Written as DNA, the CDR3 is TGTGCCAGCAGCTCCGGACAGGGGGATGAAAAACTGTTTTTT.

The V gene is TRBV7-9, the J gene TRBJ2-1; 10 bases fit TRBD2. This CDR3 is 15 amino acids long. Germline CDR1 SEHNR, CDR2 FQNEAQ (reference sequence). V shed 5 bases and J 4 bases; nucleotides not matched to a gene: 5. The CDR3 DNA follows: TGTGCCAGCAGCATAAATAGCGGGGGGTACAATGAGCAGTTCTTC. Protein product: CASSINSGGYNEQFF.

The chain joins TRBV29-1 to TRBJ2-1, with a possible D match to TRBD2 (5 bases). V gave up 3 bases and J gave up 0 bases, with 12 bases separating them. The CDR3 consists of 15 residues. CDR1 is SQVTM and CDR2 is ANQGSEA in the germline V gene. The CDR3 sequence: CSVDSVGSSYNEQFF. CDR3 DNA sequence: TGCAGCGTTGACTCCGTTGGGAGCTCCTACAATGAGCAGTTCTTC.

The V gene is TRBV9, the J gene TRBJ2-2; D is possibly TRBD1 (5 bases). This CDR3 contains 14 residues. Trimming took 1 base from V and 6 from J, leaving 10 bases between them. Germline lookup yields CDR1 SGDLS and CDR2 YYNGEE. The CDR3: CASSVSRVSGELFF. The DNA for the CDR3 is TGTGCCAGCAGCGTAAGCAGGGTCTCCGGGGAGCTGTTTTTT.